Below, 5 T cell receptor beta chains from the same sample are listed, as sequenced in a study of T cells in Graves' hyperthyroidism and ophthalmopathy. Amplified regions were TCR beta CDR3 sequences from RNA transcripts. First-round RT-PCR targeting the TCR CDR3 was performed with the HTBI primer set. From the multiplex PCR reads, TCRdb called clonotypes with MiXCR, one entry per CDR3 protein. This sample has roughly 550,000 distinct CDR3 sequences; about 16% occur once, and the top ten carry 25% to 30%. The sample comprised blood. Receptors originate from a woman aged 25 to 39 with Graves' ophthalmopathy.

The V and J genes are TRBV20-1 and TRBJ2-1, with 9 bases lining up with TRBD2. Looked up from germline, CDR1 is DFQATT and CDR2 is SNEGSKA (reference sequence). The CDR3 totals 17 residues. With 1 base clipped from V and 0 bases from J, the junction kept 7 bases outside the gene matches. The CDR3 region is CSARAAGGPSSYNEQFF. CDR3 sequence (DNA): TGCAGTGCTAGAGCGGCGGGAGGGCCGAGCTCCTACAATGAGCAGTTCTTC.

Ten or more counts support this clonotype. This chain joins TRBV19 and TRBJ2-2; unclear D gene. Germline V lookup: CDR1 LNHDA, CDR2 SQIVND (reference sequence). This CDR3 has 14 residues. Trimming removed 9 bases from V and 0 bases from J, with 11 bases in between. The CDR3, as DNA: TGTGCCAGCAGCCCTGGCTCGAACACCGGGGAGCTGTTTTTT. It translates to CASSPGSNTGELFF.

The sample holds many counts of this clonotype. The V call is TRBV5-1, the J call TRBJ2-1; 8 nucleotides match TRBD2. CDR1 is SGHRS, CDR2 YFSETQ, per germline. The junction had 2 bases not matched to a gene; V was cut back by 0 bases and J by 6 bases. This CDR3 has 14 amino acids. CDR3 coding DNA: TGCGCCAGCAGCTTGGCGGGGGGGATCAATGAGCAGTTCTTC. It translates to CASSLAGGINEQFF.

In this sample, this clonotype turned up many times. The chain recombines TRBV5-1 with TRBJ2-7, with 10 bases fitting TRBD2. The CDR3 runs 15 residues. Germline lookup yields CDR1 SGHRS and CDR2 YFSETQ. With 4 bases clipped from V and 2 bases from J, the junction kept 6 bases outside the gene matches. CDR3 in DNA: TGCGCCAGCAGCCCAGGACTAGCGGCAACCTACGAGCAGTACTTC. Its translation is CASSPGLAATYEQYF.

The gene calls are TRBV20-1 and TRBJ1-1, with D unclear. V was shortened by 2 bases and J by 5 bases, with 12 bases between the two germline ends. The germline CDR1 and CDR2 sequences are DFQATT and SNEGSKA (reference sequence). This CDR3 has 13 amino acids. Written as DNA, the CDR3 is TGCAGTGCTAGAAGGCCCGGAAGGACTGAAGCTTTCTTT. This sequence encodes CSARRPGRTEAFF.